This is a list of T cell receptor beta chains from one sample in a study of regulatory T cells in long-lasting Graves disease. TCRdb independently ran MiXCR on the multiplex PCR reads; one entry per CDR3 protein. This table holds roughly 440,000 distinct CDR3 sequences, about 17% found once. These data are also associated with another study on T cells in Graves' hyperthyroidism and ophthalmopathy.

The input for sequencing was peripheral blood mononuclear cells (PBMCs), taken at new diagnosis, from a patient treated with antithyroid drugs. Receptors were obtained from a woman younger than 35 with Graves disease. Each CDR3 is given with its conserved first and last residue. D genes are given only for firm matches.

TRBJ2-7,.,TRBV14,CASSYFGTSSYEQYF
TRBJ2-3,TRBD2,TRBV7-2,CASTITSGSVGTQYF
TRBJ2-4,TRBD1,TRBV11-2,CASSLGGGQGVFLAKNIQYF
TRBJ2-3,TRBD2,TRBV2,CASSEEPGGSDTQYF
TRBJ2-2,TRBD1,TRBV28,CASIPTGGTGEPFF
TRBJ1-5,TRBD1,TRBV5-1,CASSPGQSNQPQHF
TRBJ2-2,.,TRBV28,CASTITGELFF
TRBJ2-2,TRBD2,TRBV18,CASSPRLATNTGELFF
TRBJ2-1,.,TRBV6-2/TRBV6-3,CASSYSSGPDSYNEQFF
TRBJ2-5,TRBD1,TRBV5-1,CASRSGTGTWETQYF